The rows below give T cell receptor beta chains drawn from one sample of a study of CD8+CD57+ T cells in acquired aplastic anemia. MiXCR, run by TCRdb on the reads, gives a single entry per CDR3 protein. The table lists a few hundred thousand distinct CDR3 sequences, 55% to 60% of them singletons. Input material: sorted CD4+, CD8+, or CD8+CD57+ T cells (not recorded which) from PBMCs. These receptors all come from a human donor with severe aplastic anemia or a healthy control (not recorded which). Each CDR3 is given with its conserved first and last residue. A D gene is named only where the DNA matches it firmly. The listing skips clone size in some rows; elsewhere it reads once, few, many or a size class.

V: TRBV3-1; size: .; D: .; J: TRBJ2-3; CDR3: CASSQNSGQTTDTQYF; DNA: TGTGCCAGCAGCCAAAATTCTGGACAGACCACAGATACGCAGTATTTT
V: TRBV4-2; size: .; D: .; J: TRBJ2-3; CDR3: CASSQDGSSDGTDTQYF; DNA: TGTGCCAGCAGCCAAGATGGGTCTAGCGATGGCACAGATACGCAGTATTTT
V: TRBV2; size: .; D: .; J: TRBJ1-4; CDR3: CASSEVGLGEKLFF; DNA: TGTGCCAGCAGTGAAGTGGGCCTCGGGGAAAAACTGTTTTTT
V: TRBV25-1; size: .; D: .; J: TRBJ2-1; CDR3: CASSESTSLYNEQLF; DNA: TGTGCCAGCAGTGAATCCACTAGCCTATACAATGAGCAGTTATTC
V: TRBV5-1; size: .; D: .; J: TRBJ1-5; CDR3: CASSLGHGGYQPQHF; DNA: TGCGCCAGCAGCTTGGGGCATGGAGGGTACCAGCCCCAGCATTTT
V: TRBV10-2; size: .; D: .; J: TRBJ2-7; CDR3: CASSYNEQYF; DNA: TGCGCCAGCAGTTACAATGAGCAGTACTTC
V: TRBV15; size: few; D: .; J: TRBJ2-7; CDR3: CATSSRGNYEQYF; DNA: TGTGCCACCAGCTCTCGGGGGAATTACGAGCAGTACTTC
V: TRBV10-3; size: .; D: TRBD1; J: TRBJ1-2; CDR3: CAILVAQGVDYGYTF; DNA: TGTGCCATCCTAGTTGCACAGGGGGTTGACTATGGCTACACCTTC
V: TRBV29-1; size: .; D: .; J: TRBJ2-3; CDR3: CSVGDFRTDTQYF; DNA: TGCAGCGTTGGAGACTTTCGCACAGATACGCAGTATTTT
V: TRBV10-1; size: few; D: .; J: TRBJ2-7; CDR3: CASSDGGSASYEQYF; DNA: TGCGCCAGCAGTGATGGGGGCTCGGCCAGCTACGAGCAGTACTTC
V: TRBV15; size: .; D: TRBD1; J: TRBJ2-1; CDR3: CATSRVRPQGVGYNEQFF; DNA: TGTGCCACCAGCAGAGTTCGCCCACAGGGGGTGGGATACAATGAGCAGTTCTTC
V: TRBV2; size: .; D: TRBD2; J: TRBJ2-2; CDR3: CASSEGWRLAGGPGTGELFF; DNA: TGTGCCAGCAGTGAAGGTTGGCGTCTAGCGGGGGGGCCGGGCACCGGGGAGCTGTTTTTT
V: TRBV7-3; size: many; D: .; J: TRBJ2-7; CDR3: CASSEQTGPLRYF; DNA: TGTGCCAGCAGCGAACAAACGGGCCCTCTCCGGTACTTC
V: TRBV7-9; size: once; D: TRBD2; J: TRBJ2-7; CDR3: CASSQGGSYEQYF; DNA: TGTGCCAGCAGTCAGGGCGGGAGCTACGAGCAGTACTTC
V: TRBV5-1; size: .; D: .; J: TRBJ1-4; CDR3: CASSLASNEKLFF; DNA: TGTGCCAGCAGCTTGGCCAGTAATGAAAAACTGTTTTTT
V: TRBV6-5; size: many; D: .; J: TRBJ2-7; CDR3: CAIQLRTTGNEQYF; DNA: TGTGCCATCCAATTAAGGACAACTGGGAACGAGCAGTACTTC
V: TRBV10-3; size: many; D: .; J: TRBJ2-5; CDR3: CAISESRRNSGQETQYF; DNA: TGTGCCATCAGTGAGTCGCGGAGGAACTCGGGCCAAGAGACCCAGTACTTC
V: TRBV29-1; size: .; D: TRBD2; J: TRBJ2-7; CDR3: CSVGGGQSYEQYF; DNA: TGCAGCGTTGGGGGAGGGCAGTCCTACGAGCAGTACTTC
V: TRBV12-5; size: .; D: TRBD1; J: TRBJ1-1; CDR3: CASGPTGRDTEAFF; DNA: TGTGCTAGTGGTCCGACAGGGAGGGACACTGAAGCTTTCTTT
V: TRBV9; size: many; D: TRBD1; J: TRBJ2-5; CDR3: CASSVAPVGQGQETQYF; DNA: TGTGCCAGCAGCGTAGCTCCGGTAGGACAGGGTCAAGAGACCCAGTACTTC
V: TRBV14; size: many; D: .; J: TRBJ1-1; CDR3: CASSQVTPLMNTEAFF; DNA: TGTGCCAGCAGCCAAGTAACACCTTTAATGAACACTGAAGCTTTCTTT
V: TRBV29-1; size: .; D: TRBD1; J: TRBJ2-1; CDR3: CSVEGYRGSYNEQFF; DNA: TGCAGCGTTGAAGGGTACAGGGGGTCCTACAATGAGCAGTTCTTC
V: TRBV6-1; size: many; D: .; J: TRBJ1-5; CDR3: CASSQERGNQPQHF; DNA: TGTGCCAGCAGTCAAGAACGGGGCAATCAGCCCCAGCATTTT
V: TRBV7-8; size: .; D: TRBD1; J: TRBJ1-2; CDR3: CASSPGQGARLYYGYTF; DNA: TGTGCCAGCAGCCCAGGACAGGGGGCAAGGTTGTACTATGGCTACACCTTC
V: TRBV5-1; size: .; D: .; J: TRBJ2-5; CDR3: CAIGLGQGRETQYF; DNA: TGCGCCATCGGCCTGGGGCAGGGACGAGAGACCCAGTACTTC
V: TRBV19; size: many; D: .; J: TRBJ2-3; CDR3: CASSIVSRSTDTQYF; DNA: TGTGCCAGTAGTATAGTGTCTAGAAGCACAGATACGCAGTATTTT
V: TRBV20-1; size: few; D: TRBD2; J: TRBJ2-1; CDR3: CSARRGGAYNEQFF; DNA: TGCAGTGCTAGACGGGGGGGGGCCTACAATGAGCAGTTCTTC
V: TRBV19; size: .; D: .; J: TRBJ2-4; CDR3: CASIGPRNIQYF; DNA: TGTGCCAGTATCGGTCCACGAAACATTCAGTACTTC
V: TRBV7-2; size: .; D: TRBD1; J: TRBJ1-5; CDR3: CASSPSTGGISPQHF; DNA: TGTGCCAGCAGCCCCTCGACAGGGGGTATTTCACCCCAGCATTTT
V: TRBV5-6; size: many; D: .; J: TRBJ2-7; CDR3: CASSFRTDLPVAYEQYF; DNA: TGTGCCAGCAGCTTCAGGACTGACCTCCCTGTCGCCTACGAGCAGTACTTC
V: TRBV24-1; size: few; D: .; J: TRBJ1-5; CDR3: CATSDPGSNQPQHF; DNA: TGTGCCACCAGTGACCCAGGTAGCAATCAGCCCCAGCATTTT